This T cell receptor (beta chain) was recovered during a study of T-cell reconstitution after alpha-beta-depleted transplantation in children (dated by TCRdb to 2015 to 2016). Background on the whole study: Using TCR repertoire profiling, the study followed T-cell immune reconstitution in a quantitative way in children after TCRalphabeta/CD19-depleted allogeneic hematopoietic cell transplantation.

V trim: 0 bases; J trim: 5 bases; unmatched bases: 6. The CDR3 runs 14 residues from the cysteine to the phenylalanine. The DNA shown is the 42-base CDR3, in frame from base 1. The germline V gene gives CDR1 as SQVTM and CDR2 as ANQGSEA. This clonotype was detected ten times or more. Its antigen is currently not known. No clone much larger than this one lies a single base away; base qualities are absent. Library construction relied on PCR. The sequencer was an Illumina HiSeq 2500. TCR libraries were prepared with molecular barcoding, using unique molecular identifiers to normalize TCRbeta repertoire quantification. TCRdb itself trimmed the public reads at Q25 with fastp, ran MiXCR and retained productive beta chains. Under each unique CDR3 protein, matching rows form one entry showing the most common genes and DNA. This sample comprises around 680,000 distinct CDR3 sequences, around 17% of them detected only once. In total, the top ten clones hold approximately 1% of the sample.

Sequenced here: PBMCs from the stem cell graft donor, sampled from the stem cell graft. The receptor chain draws on TRBV29-1 and TRBJ1-2; TRBD1 agrees with 7 junctional bases. The TCR sequence derives from a human donor who donated a stem cell graft to a child with acute myeloid leukemia. The CDR3 reads CSVEDGAGGYGYTF. The sequenced DNA is TGCAGCGTTGAAGACGGCGCAGGGGGTTATGGCTACACCTTC.